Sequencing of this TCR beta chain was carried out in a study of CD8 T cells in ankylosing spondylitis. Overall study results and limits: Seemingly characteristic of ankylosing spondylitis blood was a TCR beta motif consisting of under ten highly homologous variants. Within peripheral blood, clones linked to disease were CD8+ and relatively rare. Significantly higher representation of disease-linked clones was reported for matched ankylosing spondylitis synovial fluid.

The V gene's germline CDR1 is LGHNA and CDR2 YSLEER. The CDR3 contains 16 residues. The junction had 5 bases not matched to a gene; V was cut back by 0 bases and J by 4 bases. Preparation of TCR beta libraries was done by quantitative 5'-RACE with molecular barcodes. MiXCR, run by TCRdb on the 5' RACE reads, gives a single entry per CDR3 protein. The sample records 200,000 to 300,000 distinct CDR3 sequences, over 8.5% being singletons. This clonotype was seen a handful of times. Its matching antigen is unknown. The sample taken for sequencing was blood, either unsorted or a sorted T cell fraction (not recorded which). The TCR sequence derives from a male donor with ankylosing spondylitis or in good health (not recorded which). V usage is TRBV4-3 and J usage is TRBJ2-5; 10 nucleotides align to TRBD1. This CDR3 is CASSQDRQGARETQYF. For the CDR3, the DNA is TGCGCCAGCAGCCAAGATCGACAGGGGGCTCGAGAGACCCAGTACTTC.